This is a list of T cell receptor beta chains from one sample in a study of blood T cell repertoires in COVID-19. TCRdb's table, derived via immunoSEQ multiplex PCR, lists solely in-frame clones and lacks some. The sample has 150,000 to 200,000 clones, about 85% seen once. Input material: peripheral blood. All receptors come from a man between 65 and 79 years old with active or convalescent COVID-19. Each CDR3 is given with its conserved first and last residue. The order of the fields is clone size, J gene, V gene, D gene, CDR3 protein, CDR3 DNA. A D gene is named only where the DNA matches it firmly. Clone size is not always given. Where it is, it says once, few, many or a class for expanded clones.

>once|TRBJ2-1|TRBV10-2|TRBD2
CASSGVRLAGVDEQFF
TGCGCCAGTTCGGGGGTGCGCCTAGCGGGAGTCGATGAGCAGTTCTTC
>once|TRBJ2-3|TRBV5-4|TRBD2
CASSLRLAGNTDTQYF
TGTGCCAGCAGCCTCAGACTAGCGGGAAACACAGATACGCAGTATTTT
>NA|TRBJ2-3|TRBV12-3/TRBV12-4|NA
CASSQLQDTQYF
TGTGCCAGCAGTCAACTCCAAGATACGCAGTATTTT
>NA|TRBJ1-1|TRBV5-8|TRBD1
CASSLKTGGRTEAFF
TGTGCCAGCAGCTTGAAGACAGGGGGGAGAACTGAAGCTTTCTTT
>few|TRBJ2-2|TRBV7-9|NA
CASMRGGELFF
TGTGCCAGCATGCGGGGCGGGGAGCTGTTTTTT
>NA|TRBJ1-1|TRBV10-3|NA
CAIRHMNTEAFF
TGTGCCATCAGACACATGAACACTGAAGCTTTCTTT
>once|TRBJ1-3|TRBV25-1|NA
CASSEIRDSGNTIYF
TGTGCCAGCAGTGAAATCCGAGACTCTGGAAACACCATATATTTT
>few|TRBJ2-5|TRBV6-5|NA
CASQRTAQETQYF
TGTGCCAGCCAACGGACAGCTCAAGAGACCCAGTACTTC
>NA|TRBJ2-2|TRBV6-1|NA
CASSDIRVLAGELFF
TGTGCCAGCAGTGACATCCGGGTCCTAGCCGGGGAGCTGTTTTTT
>NA|TRBJ2-5|TRBV27|TRBD2
CASSFKRGGGYQETQYF
TGTGCCAGCAGTTTCAAGCGGGGTGGAGGGTACCAAGAGACCCAGTACTTC
>NA|TRBJ2-7|TRBV11-2|TRBD1
CASRRWGRGLTREQYF
TGTGCCAGCAGAAGATGGGGCAGGGGGCTTACAAGGGAGCAGTACTTC
>NA|TRBJ1-2|TRBV6-1|NA
CASSIPTGAGYTF
TGTGCCAGCAGTATACCGACAGGCGCAGGCTACACCTTC
>NA|TRBJ2-3|TRBV14|TRBD1
CASSPTGTGYTDTQYF
TGTGCCAGCAGCCCTACCGGGACAGGGTACACAGATACGCAGTATTTT
>few|TRBJ2-1|TRBV7-9|NA
CASSPHSGEQFF
TGTGCCAGCAGCCCCCACTCCGGTGAGCAGTTCTTC
>NA|TRBJ2-1|TRBV25-1|NA
CASSLYNEQFF
TGTGCCAGCAGCCTTTACAATGAGCAGTTCTTC
>few|TRBJ2-7|TRBV14|TRBD1
CASSQGRGPFYEQYF
TGTGCCAGCAGCCAAGGAAGGGGGCCGTTCTACGAGCAGTACTTC
>NA|TRBJ2-4|TRBV6-5|TRBD1
CASSYPWTGWYDIQYF
TGTGCCAGCAGTTATCCTTGGACAGGGTGGTATGACATTCAGTACTTC
>NA|TRBJ1-3|TRBV10-3|NA
CAISDKGTGNTIYF
TGTGCCATCAGTGATAAGGGGACAGGAAACACCATATATTTT
>NA|TRBJ2-3|TRBV6-5|NA
CASSSAGRVKADTQYF
TGTGCCAGCAGTTCCGCAGGCAGGGTTAAGGCAGATACGCAGTATTTT
>NA|TRBJ1-1|TRBV3-1/TRBV3-2|NA
CASSPLGENTEAFF
TGTGCCAGCAGCCCATTGGGAGAGAACACTGAAGCTTTCTTT